These 30 T cell receptor beta chains share one sample of origin, sequenced in a study of response to subunit inactivated influenza vaccine (dated by TCRdb to 2016 to 2018). Libraries were built with RT-PCR. TCRdb shows the sequencer as Illumina HiSeq 2500. The public reads were reanalyzed by TCRdb: fastp trimming at Q25, MiXCR alignment, in-frame beta chains only. Rows with one shared CDR3 protein collapse into an entry with the most common genes and DNA. The sample table holds roughly 500,000 distinct CDR3 sequences, of which approximately 15% were seen once. The top ten constitute approximately 3% of the sample. Specimen: CD4+ T cells sorted from PBMCs, collected about 23 months after vaccination. These receptors originate from a man aged 45-69 years who received an inactivated influenza vaccine. Donor details come from another sample of the same person, matched by shared clones.

A few counts support this clonotype. The CDR3 loop is CASSQDAQGYNSPLHF. CDR3 bases: TGTGCCAGCAGCCAAGACGCACAGGGATATAATTCACCCCTCCACTTT. The V gene is TRBV4-2, the J gene TRBJ1-6; TRBD1 is a possible D gene (6 bases). CDR1 LGHNA and CDR2 YNFKEQ come from the germline V gene. V lost 0 bases, J lost 4 bases, and 10 bases lay in between. The CDR3 has 16 residues.

The chain employs TRBV20-1 and TRBJ2-5; D unresolved. Trimming removed 6 bases from V and 5 bases from J, with 13 bases in between. Germline-derived CDR1 and CDR2 are DFQATT and SNEGSKA (reference sequence). This CDR3 has 12 amino acids. In DNA, the CDR3 is TGCAGTGCGCATAGGGAAACGGAGACCCAGTACTTC. Encoded protein: CSAHRETETQYF.

This clonotype came up many times. The V call is TRBV20-1, the J call TRBJ2-7, with 9 bases aligning to TRBD2. CDR1 and CDR2 from the germline V gene are DFQATT and SNEGSKA (reference sequence). J gave up 6 bases and V 7 bases, and 16 bases lay outside the gene matches. The CDR3 runs to 15 residues. CDR3 amino acids: CSGLLGLAGTAEQYF. CDR3 in DNA: TGCAGTGGACTGCTGGGGCTAGCGGGAACGGCCGAGCAGTACTTC.

This sequence joins TRBV28 and TRBJ2-3; possible D gene TRBD2, 6 bases. The CDR3 has 13 amino acids. Deletions cut 8 bases from V and 0 bases from J, with 9 bases between. Germline-derived CDR1 and CDR2 are MDHEN and SYDVKM. CDR3 sequence reads: CASEAGSTDTQYF. Written as DNA, the CDR3 is TGTGCCAGCGAGGCGGGGAGCACAGATACGCAGTATTTT.

The chain employs TRBV4-3 and TRBJ1-2; D not certain. The V gene lost 0 bases and the J gene lost 4 bases, with 12 bases spanning the gap. This CDR3 spans 15 amino acids. Germline-derived CDR1 and CDR2 are LGHNA and YSLEER. CDR3 protein: CASSQDPSGIYGYTF. The CDR3 coding sequence is TGCGCCAGCAGCCAAGATCCGAGCGGAATCTATGGCTACACCTTC.

V usage is TRBV12-3 or TRBV12-4 and J usage is TRBJ1-2; 8 bases line up with TRBD1. With V trimmed by 3 bases and J by 3 bases, 6 bases remained unmatched. The CDR3 sequence is 15 residues long. CDR3 in amino acids: CASSFPEQGDYGYTF. The CDR3 region has the DNA TGTGCCAGCAGTTTCCCTGAACAGGGGGACTATGGCTACACCTTC.

The table lists this clonotype with many counts. This sequence joins TRBV6-2 or TRBV6-3 and TRBJ1-1; the D gene is possibly TRBD1 (5 bases). CDR1 MNHEY and CDR2 SVGEGT come from the germline V gene. The CDR3 is 14 residues long. Trimming stripped 2 bases from V and 5 bases from J, with 12 bases between. CDR3 sequence: CASSYLEGRTEAFF. CDR3 DNA: TGTGCCAGCAGTTACCTAGAGGGGCGAACTGAAGCTTTCTTT.

This clonotype occurred many times. This chain connects TRBV20-1 to TRBJ2-2; D ambiguous. The CDR3 contains 13 residues. The germline V and J ends were trimmed by 6 bases and 7 bases, with 15 bases remaining between them. From germline, CDR1 is DFQATT and CDR2 SNEGSKA (reference sequence). CDR3 in amino acids: CSAWSNTYGELFF. In nucleotides, the CDR3 is TGCAGTGCGTGGTCAAATACTTACGGGGAGCTGTTTTTT.

The CDR3 loop reads CASSQDWGDSMNTEAFF. CDR3 nucleotide sequence: TGTGCCAGCAGCCAAGATTGGGGTGACAGTATGAACACTGAAGCTTTCTTT. This chain uses TRBV14 with TRBJ1-1, with a possible D match to TRBD1 (5 bases). Germline-derived CDR1 and CDR2 are SGHDN and FVKESK. The CDR3 has 17 residues. The V and J ends lost 0 bases and 0 bases respectively, with 14 bases between them.

This clonotype was seen only a few times. This chain connects TRBV5-1 to TRBJ2-2; 7 bases map to TRBD2. There are 15 residues in the CDR3. The ends lost 5 bases at V and 2 bases at J; junction bases unmatched: 6. The V gene's germline CDR1 is SGHRS and CDR2 YFSETQ. CDR3 DNA sequence: TGCGCCAGCAGTTATAGCGGGCATAACACCGGGGAGCTGTTTTTT. It codes for CASSYSGHNTGELFF.

This clonotype has a handful of counts. This rearrangement joins TRBV28 to TRBJ1-5, with a possible D match to TRBD1 (6 bases). The CDR3 has 13 residues. Looked up from germline, CDR1 is MDHEN and CDR2 is SYDVKM. Trimming cost V 6 bases and J 7 bases, with 13 bases left between them. The CDR3 region is CASRVQGRQPQHF. CDR3 coding DNA: TGTGCCAGCAGGGTACAGGGCCGGCAGCCCCAGCATTTT.

In this sample, this clonotype turned up a few times. The chain employs TRBV7-2 and TRBJ1-3, with TRBD1 as a possible D gene (5 bases). The germline V gene encodes CDR1 SGHTA and CDR2 FQGNSA. The CDR3 has 15 amino acids. Deletions cut 1 base from V and 1 base from J, with 8 bases between. The CDR3 region is CASSLGAGSGNTIYF. CDR3 bases: TGTGCCAGCAGCTTAGGTGCAGGGTCTGGAAACACCATATATTTT.

The V call is TRBV7-9, the J call TRBJ2-2; D unclear. The V end lost 3 bases, the J end lost 1 base, and 6 bases lay between the germline ends. Germline CDR1 SEHNR, CDR2 FQNEAQ (reference sequence). The CDR3 length is 14 residues. The CDR3 nucleotides read TGTGCCAGCAGCTTTCCAGGGAACACCGGGGAGCTGTTTTTT. It yields the protein CASSFPGNTGELFF. The full variable domain, in which reference TRBV7-9 and TRBJ2-2 provide the parts outside the CDR3, is DTGVSQNPRHKITKRGQNVTFRCDPISEHNRLYWYRQTLGQGPEFLTYFQNEAQLEKSRLLSDRFSAERPKGSFSTLEIQRTEQGDSAMYLCASSFPGNTGELFFGEGSRLTVL.

This clonotype was observed a few times. The V and J genes are TRBV25-1 and TRBJ1-2; tentatively, D is TRBD1 (6 bases). Germline CDR1 and CDR2: MGHDK and SYGVNS. This CDR3 region has 14 residues. With 4 bases removed from V and 4 bases from J, the gap between germline ends came to 13 bases. CDR3: CASSAWDTSYGYTF. In nucleotides, the CDR3 is TGTGCCAGCAGTGCCTGGGACACTTCCTATGGCTACACCTTC.

V gene TRBV7-2 combines with J gene TRBJ2-3; TRBD1 agrees at 7 bases. CDR1 SGHTA and CDR2 FQGNSA come from the germline V gene. After removal of 2 bases from V and 3 bases from J, the junction contained 5 bases not matched to a gene. This CDR3 comprises 15 residues. The CDR3 DNA reads TGTGCCAGCAGCTTAATGGGACAGCCTACAGATACGCAGTATTTT. This translates into CASSLMGQPTDTQYF.

The chain joins TRBV28 to TRBJ1-1; no clear D gene. The CDR3 extends over 14 amino acids. Trimming removed 4 bases from V and 10 bases from J, with 19 bases in between. Germline CDR1 MDHEN, CDR2 SYDVKM. The chain's CDR3 is CASSSMPGEIVAFF. CDR3 DNA: TGTGCCAGCAGTTCGATGCCGGGCGAGATAGTAGCTTTCTTT. The full variable domain, rest sourced from reference TRBV28 and TRBJ1-1, is DVKVTQSSRYLVKRTGEKVFLECVQDMDHENMFWYRQDPGLGLRLIYFSYDVKMKEKGDIPEGYSVSREKKERFSLILESASTNQTSMYLCASSSMPGEIVAFFGQGTRLTVV.

The genes are TRBV18 and TRBJ2-1, with D possibly matching TRBD1 (6 bases). The CDR3 covers 15 residues. Trimming took off 2 bases at V and 0 bases at J, with 8 bases between the two ends. From germline, CDR1 is KGHSH and CDR2 LQKENI. The CDR3 nucleotides read TGTGCCAGCTCACCAAGGGGGAACTCCTACAATGAGCAGTTCTTC. Translated: CASSPRGNSYNEQFF.

This clonotype was found many times. The chain couples TRBV7-3 to TRBJ2-2; no clear D. Germline assignment: CDR1 SGHTA and CDR2 FQGTGA. The CDR3 length is 14 residues. Between the trimmed V and J ends, which lost 3 bases and 5 bases, there was a span of 10 bases. CDR3 in DNA: TGTGCCAGCAGCTTGGAGAGAAATACCGGGGAGCTGTTTTTT. Residues: CASSLERNTGELFF. Combining the CDR3 with reference TRBV7-3 and TRBJ2-2 gives the whole variable domain GAGVSQTPSNKVTEKGKYVELRCDPISGHTALYWYRQSLGQGPEFLIYFQGTGAADDSGLPNDRFFAVRPEGSVSTLKIQRTERGDSAVYLCASSLERNTGELFFGEGSRLTVL.

This clonotype was seen ten or more times. The rearrangement links TRBV12-3 or TRBV12-4 to TRBJ2-3, with 12 nucleotides matching TRBD2. The CDR3 runs 15 residues. V was clipped by 10 bases and J by 7 bases; unmatched bases: 12. Here the CDR3 reads CAITSGTSGSYTQYF. In DNA form, the CDR3 reads TGTGCCATCACCTCCGGGACTAGCGGGTCATATACGCAGTATTTT.

This clonotype came up a few times. The V and J genes are TRBV5-1 and TRBJ2-3; TRBD1 agrees at 8 bases. The CDR3 spans 16 residues. The V and J ends lost 4 bases and 1 base, in that order; junction bases with no gene match: 8. Germline V gene lookup returns CDR1 SGHRS and CDR2 YFSETQ. The CDR3 region is CASSPRTGPGTDTQYF. CDR3 sequence (DNA): TGCGCCAGCAGCCCACGGACAGGGCCAGGCACAGATACGCAGTATTTT.

This clonotype was recorded a few times. The chain joins TRBV4-3 to TRBJ1-5; D gene ambiguous. The CDR3 consists of 13 residues. The germline CDR1 and CDR2 sequences are LGHNA and YSLEER. Between the trimmed V and J ends, which lost 0 bases and 13 bases, there was a span of 13 bases. CDR3 DNA: TGCGCCAGCAGCCAAGATCGTTGGGCTGGTCAGCATTTT. Protein: CASSQDRWAGQHF.

The chain carries TRBV12-3 or TRBV12-4 and TRBJ2-1; no definite D call. Trimming removed 3 bases from V and 8 bases from J, with 5 bases in between. The CDR3 is 11 residues long. In DNA form, the CDR3 reads TGTGCCAGCAGTTTCAAGCATGAGCAGTTCTTC. Encoded protein: CASSFKHEQFF.

This clonotype showed up just a few times. The rearrangement links TRBV7-2 to TRBJ2-3; 9 nucleotides match TRBD2. The CDR3 sequence is 16 residues long. CDR1 SGHTA and CDR2 FQGNSA come from the germline V gene. V was clipped by 5 bases and J by 2 bases; unmatched bases: 8. The DNA of the CDR3 is TGTGCCAGCAGCGACCCTAGCGGGACCTTCACAGATACGCAGTATTTT. Amino acids: CASSDPSGTFTDTQYF.

There are a few counts of this clonotype. This chain links TRBV5-6 with TRBJ1-5; TRBD1 agrees at 10 bases. CDR1 and CDR2 (germline): SGHDT, YYEEEE. With V trimmed by 4 bases and J by 8 bases, 9 bases remained unmatched. CDR3 length equals 15 residues. CDR3: CASSILGQGMEPQHF. The DNA of the CDR3 is TGTGCCAGCAGCATACTGGGACAGGGGATGGAGCCCCAGCATTTT.

The chain couples TRBV7-2 to TRBJ2-2; no clear D. The CDR3 is 15 amino acids. Trimming removed 3 bases at V and 5 bases at J, with 13 bases between. CDR1 and CDR2 from the germline V gene are SGHTA and FQGNSA. The CDR3 DNA reads as TGTGCCAGCAGCTTCCAGGCTCGGCTTACCGGGGAGCTGTTTTTT. Its translation is CASSFQARLTGELFF.

This clonotype appeared a single time. This may be a read error: a much more frequent sequence differs by one nucleotide. V and J are TRBV2 and TRBJ2-2; the match to TRBD2 covers 16 bases. The CDR3 covers 19 residues. The germline V gene has CDR1 SNHLY and CDR2 FYNNEI. CDR3 in DNA: TGTGCCATCAGTTTACCGACAGGGACTAGCGGGAGGGCCATCGGGGAGCTGTTTTTT. Translation gives CAISLPTGTSGRAIGELFF.

The chain carries TRBV13 and TRBJ2-1, with 13 bases aligning to TRBD2. CDR1 is PRHDT, CDR2 FYEKMQ, per germline (reference sequence). The CDR3 runs to 16 residues. With V trimmed by 5 bases and J by 8 bases, 9 bases remained unmatched. The CDR3: CASSTTSGGASDEQFF. CDR3 nucleotides: TGTGCCAGCAGCACCACTAGCGGGGGGGCCTCGGATGAGCAGTTCTTC.

Only a few counts were recorded for this clonotype. This chain connects TRBV12-3 or TRBV12-4 to TRBJ2-7; 7 positions agree with TRBD1. After removal of 6 bases from V and 7 bases from J, the junction contained 12 bases not matched to a gene. This CDR3 region has 14 residues. The CDR3 reads CASSKQGTLGEQYF. The CDR3 DNA reads TGTGCCAGCAGCAAACAGGGGACCTTGGGAGAGCAGTACTTC.

This clonotype was observed a few times. This chain connects TRBV20-1 to TRBJ1-2; D may be TRBD1 (5 bases). This CDR3 spans 12 amino acids. In germline, CDR1 is DFQATT, CDR2 SNEGSKA (reference sequence). CDR3 nucleotide sequence: TGCGGATGGGCGGGACCCAACTATGGCTACACCTTC. It encodes CGWAGPNYGYTF.

The genes are TRBV5-1 and TRBJ2-5; D unresolved. In germline, CDR1 is SGHRS, CDR2 YFSETQ. This CDR3 has 14 residues. The ends were cut back, 1 base at V and 0 bases at J, with 7 bases in the middle. The CDR3 coding sequence is TGCGCCAGCAGCTTGTTAGCTTACCAAGAGACCCAGTACTTC. It encodes CASSLLAYQETQYF.